The 14 T cell receptor beta chains below come from one sample, sequenced in a study of T cells after somatic rescue of genetic block. Produced via immunoSEQ multiplex PCR; TCRdb's table is partial and in-frame only. The sample shows under 150,000 clones, around nine tenths of them seen only once. Sequenced: peripheral blood mononuclear cells (PBMCs). Source of these receptors: a woman younger than 35.

This chain uses TRBV9 with TRBJ2-3, with TRBD1 identical over 8 bases. The J segment lost 3 bases and the V segment lost 0 bases, leaving 6 bases of the junction unmatched. Germline CDR1 and CDR2: SGDLS and YYNGEE. This CDR3 region has 16 residues. The CDR3: CASSVALTGATDTQYF. For the CDR3, the DNA is TGTGCCAGCAGCGTAGCCCTGACAGGGGCTACAGATACGCAGTATTTT.

The gene calls are TRBV6-5 and TRBJ1-2; TRBD1 is a possible D gene (5 bases). The germline CDR1 and CDR2 sequences are MNHEY and SVGAGI. Between the trimmed V and J ends, which lost 6 bases and 4 bases, there was a span of 15 bases. The CDR3 consists of 14 residues. The CDR3: CASRVGLTGYGYTF. The CDR3 DNA reads as TGTGCCAGCAGGGTGGGACTGACTGGCTATGGCTACACCTTC.

This chain links TRBV28 with TRBJ1-5; D perhaps matches TRBD1 (6 bases). Germline CDR1 MDHEN, CDR2 SYDVKM. V lost 6 bases, J lost 7 bases, and 13 bases lay in between. The CDR3 extends over 13 amino acids. The chain's CDR3 is CASRQGISQPQHF. In nucleotides, the CDR3 is TGTGCCAGCAGGCAGGGGATTAGCCAGCCCCAGCATTTT.

The chain combines TRBV29-1 with TRBJ1-1; the D is unclear. The CDR3 covers 12 residues. The germline CDR1 and CDR2 sequences are SQVTM and ANQGSEA. Trimming stripped 7 bases from V and 8 bases from J, with 17 bases between. CDR3 loop: CSGTRADREAFF. CDR3 DNA sequence: TGCAGCGGTACGCGGGCGGATCGGGAAGCTTTCTTT.

The CDR3, as DNA: TGTGCCAGCAGCGCTCGGGACGGGAGCACAGATACGCAGTATTTT. Translation gives CASSARDGSTDTQYF. This rearrangement joins TRBV5-4 to TRBJ2-3; TRBD1 or TRBD2 may be the D gene (5 bases each). The CDR3 consists of 15 residues. Trimming shortened V by 4 bases and J by 0 bases, and 12 bases separated the two germline ends. Germline CDR1 and CDR2: SGHNT and YYREEE (reference sequence). Supplemented by reference TRBV5-4 and TRBJ2-3, the full variable domain reads ETGVTQSPTHLIKTRGQQVTLRCSSQSGHNTVSWYQQALGQGPQFIFQYYREEENGRGNFPPRFSGLQFPNYSSELNVNALELDDSALYLCASSARDGSTDTQYFGPGTRLTVL.

The chain carries TRBV5-4 and TRBJ1-2, with 8 positions matching TRBD1. Per the germline V gene, CDR1 is SGHNT and CDR2 is YYREEE (reference sequence). Trimming took 1 base from V and 6 from J; bases not matched to a gene: 8. The CDR3 consists of 15 residues. CDR3 loop: CASSLRRTGKHGYTF. In DNA form, the CDR3 reads TGTGCCAGCAGCTTGCGAAGGACAGGGAAGCATGGCTACACCTTC.

The J gene is TRBJ1-4, the V gene TRBV6-6, with D perhaps matching TRBD1 (5 bases). V was shortened by 3 bases and J by 0 bases, with 8 bases between the two germline ends. The germline gives CDR1 MNHNY, CDR2 SVGAGI (reference sequence). The CDR3 runs to 15 residues. CDR3 nucleotide sequence: TGTGCCAGCAGTTATCAAGGGGCAACTAATGAAAAACTGTTTTTT. Translation gives CASSYQGATNEKLFF.

The J gene is TRBJ2-7, the V gene TRBV9; D is possibly TRBD1 or TRBD2 (5 bases each). The V and J ends lost 0 bases and 3 bases respectively, with 13 bases between them. Per the germline V gene, CDR1 is SGDLS and CDR2 is YYNGEE. The CDR3 has 15 residues. The CDR3 DNA sequence: TGTGCCAGCAGCGTAGGGCAGGGACGGTTCTACGAGCAGTACTTC. Encoded protein: CASSVGQGRFYEQYF.

The rearrangement joins TRBV6-4 to TRBJ2-3; 10 bases are shared with TRBD2. The germline gives CDR1 MRHNA, CDR2 SNTAGT. V dropped 2 bases and J dropped 1; count of bases not matched to a gene: 0. The CDR3 extends over 15 amino acids. The CDR3 bases are TGTGCCAGCAGTGACCTAGCGGGGGGCACAGATACGCAGTATTTT. It specifies CASSDLAGGTDTQYF.

The rearrangement uses TRBV4-1 and TRBJ1-1; D gene uncertain. The CDR3 runs 15 residues. V was shortened by 3 bases and J by 2 bases, with 13 bases between the two germline ends. Germline V lookup: CDR1 MGHRA, CDR2 YSYEKL. CDR3 amino acids: CASSHPLTRNTEAFF. The DNA of the CDR3 is TGCGCCAGCAGCCATCCACTGACCAGAAACACTGAAGCTTTCTTT.

The rearrangement joins TRBV5-4 to TRBJ2-7, with 8 nucleotides matching TRBD2. The J segment lost 0 bases and the V segment lost 0 bases, leaving 2 bases of the junction unmatched. In germline, CDR1 is SGHNT, CDR2 YYREEE (reference sequence). The CDR3 covers 15 residues. Here the CDR3 reads CASSLGAGASYEQYF. CDR3 sequence (DNA): TGTGCCAGCAGCTTGGGAGCGGGGGCCTCCTACGAGCAGTACTTC. The full variable domain, with the rest looked up from reference TRBV5-4 and TRBJ2-7, is ETGVTQSPTHLIKTRGQQVTLRCSSQSGHNTVSWYQQALGQGPQFIFQYYREEENGRGNFPPRFSGLQFPNYSSELNVNALELDDSALYLCASSLGAGASYEQYFGPGTRLTVT.

The chain combines TRBV6-1 with TRBJ2-7; D might be TRBD1 (5 bases). From germline, CDR1 is MNHNS and CDR2 SASEGT. This CDR3 has 14 residues. V lost 1 base, J lost 2 bases, and 9 bases lay in between. CDR3 protein: CASSEGAGTYEQYF. CDR3 coding DNA: TGTGCCAGCAGTGAAGGGGCAGGGACCTACGAGCAGTACTTC.

The sample holds one count of this clone. The chain uses TRBV9 and TRBJ2-1, with D tentatively TRBD2 (5 bases). The ends were cut back, 0 bases at V and 6 bases at J, with 16 bases in the middle. The CDR3 consists of 16 residues. Per the germline V gene, CDR1 is SGDLS and CDR2 is YYNGEE. This chain's CDR3 is CASSVGGSVTLNEQFF. DNA of the CDR3: TGTGCCAGCAGCGTAGGGGGTAGCGTGACCCTCAATGAGCAGTTCTTC.

The genes are TRBV19 and TRBJ1-2; D gene uncertain. Trimming stripped 5 bases from V and 2 bases from J, with 12 bases between. Germline loops: CDR1 LNHDA, CDR2 SQIVND (reference sequence). This CDR3 comprises 14 residues. Here the CDR3 DNA reads TGTGCCAGTAGTGGAGCGCTGGGAAACTATGGCTACACCTTC. Translation: CASSGALGNYGYTF.